These 21 T cell receptor beta chains share one sample of origin, sequenced in a study of blood T cell repertoires in COVID-19. Measured with immunoSEQ multiplex PCR; TCRdb has only the in-frame clones, and not every one. The sample contains about 110,000 clones, 88% of which appear only once. The sequencing sample was made of peripheral blood. The receptors were gathered from a woman aged 45-65 years with acute or convalescent COVID-19.

The gene calls are TRBV29-1 and TRBJ2-7, with a possible D match to TRBD1 (6 bases). Germline-derived CDR1 and CDR2 are SQVTM and ANQGSEA. Trimming took 5 bases from V and 3 from J, leaving 17 bases between them. The CDR3 covers 14 residues. The CDR3, as DNA: TGCAGCGTTCTTCTCAGGGGTTCTGACTACGAGCAGTACTTC. Residues: CSVLLRGSDYEQYF.

The chain is built from TRBV11-2 and TRBJ1-5; perhaps TRBD1 as D (5 bases). The CDR3 sequence is 11 residues long. Trimming removed 4 bases at V and 11 bases at J, with 9 bases between. Germline CDR1 reads SGHAT; CDR2 reads FQNNGV. The CDR3: CASSSRGAQHF. The CDR3 DNA follows: TGTGCCAGCAGCTCCCGGGGGGCCCAGCATTTT. Filled out from reference TRBV11-2 and TRBJ1-5, the complete variable domain reads EAGVAQSPRYKIIEKRQSVAFWCNPISGHATLYWYQQILGQGPKLLIQFQNNGVVDDSQLPKDRFSAERLKGVDSTLKIQPAKLEDSAVYLCASSSRGAQHFGDGTRLSIL.

This chain links TRBV7-9 with TRBJ1-1; possible D gene TRBD1, 5 bases. Trimming left V 5 bases short and J 0 bases short, with 10 bases between. The germline V gene has CDR1 SEHNR and CDR2 FQNEAQ (reference sequence). The CDR3 has 14 residues. CDR3: CASSLQTVNTEAFF. CDR3 DNA sequence: TGTGCCAGCAGCCTCCAGACAGTGAACACTGAAGCTTTCTTT. Complete variable domain (other parts from reference TRBV7-9 and TRBJ1-1): DTGVSQNPRHKITKRGQNVTFRCDPISEHNRLYWYRQTLGQGPEFLTYFQNEAQLEKSRLLSDRFSAERPKGSFSTLEIQRTEQGDSAMYLCASSLQTVNTEAFFGQGTRLTVV.

This sequence joins TRBV6-4 and TRBJ1-2; D possibly corresponds to TRBD1 (5 bases). The CDR3 covers 15 residues. V was cut by 5 bases and J by 0 bases, with 13 bases left in between. CDR1 and CDR2 from the germline V gene are MRHNA and SNTAGT. CDR3 sequence reads: CASSTIPGANYGYTF. CDR3 coding DNA: TGTGCCAGCAGTACAATACCGGGGGCTAACTATGGCTACACCTTC.

This clone appeared once. This rearrangement joins TRBV6-2 or TRBV6-3 to TRBJ1-6, with TRBD1 as a possible D gene (6 bases). Germline values: CDR1 MNHEY, CDR2 SVGEGT. This CDR3 contains 14 residues. The V end was cut by 5 bases, the J end by 5 bases, with 10 bases between. The CDR3 coding sequence is TGTGCCAGCAGTCCCCAGGGGAATAATTCACCCCTCCACTTT. It is translated as CASSPQGNNSPLHF.

V and J are TRBV19 and TRBJ1-5; 7 bases align to TRBD1. The CDR3 runs 20 residues. V shed 6 bases and J 0 bases; nucleotides not matched to a gene: 20. The V gene's germline CDR1 is LNHDA and CDR2 SQIVND (reference sequence). The CDR3, as DNA: TGTGCCAGTAGGCCTCGCGCTGGGGGGACAGCATCCTATAGCAATCAGCCCCAGCATTTT. This sequence encodes CASRPRAGGTASYSNQPQHF.

V and J are TRBV7-2 and TRBJ1-5; 7 nucleotides match TRBD1. Germline CDR1 and CDR2: SGHTA and FQGNSA. The CDR3 runs 15 residues. V dropped 3 bases and J dropped 1; count of bases not matched to a gene: 3. The CDR3 sequence is CASSLTGMSNQPQHF. The CDR3 DNA reads as TGTGCCAGCAGCTTGACAGGGATGAGCAATCAGCCCCAGCATTTT.

The rearrangement joins TRBV11-2 to TRBJ2-3, with D maybe TRBD2 (6 bases). Germline CDR1 is SGHAT and CDR2 is FQNNGV. The CDR3 is 16 amino acids. V lost 3 bases and J lost 0, with 13 bases in between. CDR3 in DNA: TGTGCCAGCAGCTTTACAGCGGGCACTAGCACAGATACGCAGTATTTT. This codes for CASSFTAGTSTDTQYF.

The rearrangement uses TRBV6-1 and TRBJ1-3; possibly TRBD1 for D (6 bases). This CDR3 is built from 14 residues. The V gene lost 3 bases and the J gene lost 0 bases, with 6 bases spanning the gap. Germline CDR1 is MNHNS and CDR2 is SASEGT. CDR3 protein: CASSEGHSGNTIYF. The CDR3 DNA reads as TGTGCCAGCAGTGAGGGACACTCTGGAAACACCATATATTTT.

V gene TRBV29-1 combines with J gene TRBJ2-5, with 8 bases fitting TRBD2. CDR1 is SQVTM, CDR2 ANQGSEA, per germline. Trimming cost V 6 bases and J 5 bases; bases outside gene matches: 8. The CDR3 contains 13 residues. In DNA form, the CDR3 reads TGCAGCGTGCCCAGCGGGGGCGGGGAGACCCAGTACTTC. This sequence encodes CSVPSGGGETQYF.

The chain carries TRBV12-3 or TRBV12-4 and TRBJ1-4; no clear D. Trimming took 8 bases from V and 8 from J, leaving 12 bases between them. The CDR3 sequence is 12 residues long. In DNA form, the CDR3 reads TGTGCCAGCGGTAGCTTGGAGGAAAAACTGTTTTTT. It is translated as CASGSLEEKLFF.

CDR3 bases: TGTGCCAGCAGCCAAGGGGAGGGATGGTATGGCTACACCTTC. It is translated as CASSQGEGWYGYTF. The genes are TRBV3-1 (or the pseudogene TRBV3-2) and TRBJ1-2; no definite D call. Trimming took off 1 base at V and 5 bases at J, with 11 bases between the two ends. Germline V gene lookup returns CDR1 LGHDT and CDR2 YNNKEL (reference sequence). The CDR3 totals 14 residues.

The chain carries TRBV14 and TRBJ2-2; 8 bases are shared with TRBD2. Germline CDR1 SGHDN, CDR2 FVKESK. The CDR3 has 16 amino acids. V trimming: 1 base; J trimming: 6 bases; junction bases outside the gene matches: 7. The CDR3 loop reads CASSQGLAGFSGELFF. CDR3 bases: TGTGCCAGCAGCCAAGGGCTAGCGGGTTTCTCCGGGGAGCTGTTTTTT.

The chain links TRBV7-6 to TRBJ1-1; TRBD1 matches 7 bases. V dropped 0 bases and J dropped 2; count of bases not matched to a gene: 6. This CDR3 is built from 16 residues. Germline CDR1 and CDR2: SGHVS and FNYEAQ. The CDR3 spells CASSLAIGQVNTEAFF. In nucleotides, the CDR3 is TGTGCCAGCAGCTTAGCGATAGGACAGGTTAACACTGAAGCTTTCTTT.

V and J are TRBV18 and TRBJ2-1; possible D gene TRBD2, 6 bases. This CDR3 has 16 residues. CDR1 and CDR2 from the germline V gene are KGHSH and LQKENI. V lost 6 bases, J lost 8 bases, and 23 bases lay in between. The chain's CDR3 is CASSHAGSQVVYEQFF. The CDR3 DNA sequence: TGTGCCAGCTCCCACGCGGGGTCTCAGGTTGTATATGAGCAGTTCTTC.

This clone appeared a single time. This chain uses TRBV5-8 with TRBJ2-2, with TRBD1 matching 7 bases. V lost 0 bases and J lost 3; bases outside the gene matches: 2. CDR1 and CDR2 (germline): SGHTS, YDEGEE. The CDR3 covers 15 residues. CDR3 protein: CASSLGQGDTGELFF. In DNA, the CDR3 is TGTGCCAGCAGCTTGGGACAGGGTGACACCGGGGAGCTGTTTTTT. Together with reference TRBV5-8 and TRBJ2-2, the CDR3 gives the full variable domain: EAGVTQSPTHLIKTRGQQATLRCSPISGHTSVYWYQQALGLGLQFLLWYDEGEERNRGNFPPRFSGRQFPNYSSELNVNALELEDSALYLCASSLGQGDTGELFFGEGSRLTVL.

This chain links TRBV5-1 with TRBJ2-1; D not resolved. Looked up from germline, CDR1 is SGHRS and CDR2 is YFSETQ. Trimming stripped 4 bases from V and 0 bases from J, with 14 bases between. The CDR3 has 16 amino acids. CDR3 DNA sequence: TGCGCCAGCAGCCACAGCTCCTTAAGCTCCTACAATGAGCAGTTCTTC. It translates to CASSHSSLSSYNEQFF. Supplemented by reference TRBV5-1 and TRBJ2-1, the full variable domain reads KAGVTQTPRYLIKTRGQQVTLSCSPISGHRSVSWYQQTPGQGLQFLFEYFSETQRNKGNFPGRFSGRQFSNSRSEMNVSTLELGDSALYLCASSHSSLSSYNEQFFGPGTRLTVL.

The rearrangement joins TRBV24-1 to TRBJ2-7; possibly TRBD1 for D (5 bases). The V gene's germline CDR1 is KGHDR and CDR2 SFDVKD. The CDR3 sequence is 12 residues long. Trimming cost V 3 bases and J 7 bases, with 9 bases left between them. CDR3 residues: CATSDQTGEQYF. In DNA, the CDR3 is TGTGCCACCAGTGATCAAACAGGAGAGCAGTACTTC.

The chain links TRBV15 to TRBJ1-1; possible D gene TRBD1, 6 bases. Germline V gene sequence: CDR1 LNHNV, CDR2 YYDKDF (reference sequence). The V end lost 1 base, the J end lost 5 bases, and 14 bases lay between the germline ends. The CDR3 is made up of 15 amino acids. The CDR3 sequence is CATSRGTGIGTEAFF. The CDR3 DNA sequence: TGTGCCACCAGCAGAGGAACAGGGATTGGAACTGAAGCTTTCTTT. The complete variable domain, with remaining parts taken from reference TRBV15 and TRBJ1-1, reads DAMVIQNPRYQVTQFGKPVTLSCSQTLNHNVMYWYQQKSSQAPKLLFHYYDKDFNNEADTPDNFQSRRPNTSFCFLDIRSPGLGDTAMYLCATSRGTGIGTEAFFGQGTRLTVV.

The gene calls are TRBV18 and TRBJ2-7; 8 bases fit TRBD2. The CDR3 has 15 residues. From germline, CDR1 is KGHSH and CDR2 LQKENI. V shed 0 bases, J shed 3 bases, and the junction held 4 bases outside the gene matches. The CDR3: CASSPPASGHYEQYF. The CDR3 DNA reads as TGTGCCAGCTCACCACCCGCTAGCGGGCACTACGAGCAGTACTTC.

This clone showed up just a few times. The gene calls are TRBV6-1 and TRBJ2-7, with D perhaps matching TRBD2 (5 bases). The germline V and J ends were trimmed by 0 bases and 2 bases, with 14 bases remaining between them. In germline, CDR1 is MNHNS, CDR2 SASEGT. The CDR3 consists of 16 residues. CDR3 sequence (DNA): TGTGCCAGCAGTGAAGCGAAAGCGGCCCGACCCTACGAGCAGTACTTC. Amino acids: CASSEAKAARPYEQYF.